Listed below are T cell receptor beta chains from one sample, sequenced in a study of regulatory dendritic cells for organ transplantation. The method was immunoSEQ multiplex PCR; TCRdb's version includes in-frame clones alone and lacks a portion of them. The sample has about 20,000 clones; 80% to 90% are singletons. Antigens for these TCRs are unknown. The sequencing sample was made of naive CD4+ T cells from blood cultured with regulatory dendritic cells. These TCRs come from a human donor in good health. Both conserved end residues are part of each CDR3. The D gene is left open where the match is weak.

V: TRBV6-5
D: TRBD2
J: TRBJ2-5
CDR3: CASRPISGGQYF
DNA: TGTGCCAGCAGGCCCATTAGCGGGGGACAGTACTTC

V: TRBV12-5
D: TRBD1
J: TRBJ2-7
CDR3: CASAPGQGNNEQYF
DNA: TGTGCTAGTGCCCCGGGACAGGGGAACAACGAGCAGTACTTC

V: TRBV5-1
D: TRBD2
J: TRBJ2-1
CDR3: CASSSTSGGDYNEQFF
DNA: TGCGCCAGCAGCTCGACTAGCGGGGGCGACTACAATGAGCAGTTCTTC

V: TRBV7-6
D: -
J: TRBJ1-1
CDR3: CASSLSGANTEAFF
DNA: TGTGCCAGCAGCTTATCAGGGGCGAACACTGAAGCTTTCTTT

V: TRBV19
D: TRBD2
J: TRBJ2-1
CDR3: CASSIVGRGGHSYNEQFF
DNA: TGTGCCAGTAGTATAGTTGGGAGGGGCGGCCACTCCTACAATGAGCAGTTCTTC

V: TRBV7-6
D: TRBD1
J: TRBJ2-1
CDR3: CASSLGPDRGDEQFF
DNA: TGTGCCAGCAGCTTAGGTCCGGACAGGGGTGATGAGCAGTTCTTC

V: TRBV7-2
D: TRBD2
J: TRBJ2-3
CDR3: CASSKLAGGRLTDTQYF
DNA: TGTGCCAGCAGCAAGCTAGCGGGGGGGCGTCTCACAGATACGCAGTATTTT

V: TRBV7-9
D: TRBD2
J: TRBJ2-5
CDR3: CASSLGGSETQYF
DNA: TGTGCCAGCAGCTTAGGCGGGAGTGAGACCCAGTACTTC

V: TRBV5-1
D: -
J: TRBJ1-5
CDR3: CASSLFGGDQPQHF
DNA: TGCGCCAGCAGCTTGTTCGGGGGAGATCAGCCCCAGCATTTT

V: TRBV6-6
D: -
J: TRBJ1-1
CDR3: CASLHPARRKNTEAFF
DNA: TGTGCCAGCCTACACCCGGCCAGGCGTAAAAACACTGAAGCTTTCTTT

V: TRBV4-3
D: TRBD1
J: TRBJ2-5
CDR3: CASSPSTGTGEETQYF
DNA: TGCGCCAGCAGCCCCTCGACCGGGACAGGGGAAGAGACCCAGTACTTC